Presented here are 26 T cell receptor beta chains from one specimen sequenced in a study of blood T cell repertoires in COVID-19. Assay: immunoSEQ multiplex PCR; the TCRdb copy retains only in-frame clones and omits some. This table holds just over 15,000 clones, 65% to 85% found once. The sample consisted of peripheral blood. These receptors originate from a human donor in a cohort sampled during active COVID-19.

The CDR3 DNA is TGCAGCGTTGGAGGGACAAACCAAGAGACCCAGTACTTC. It yields the protein CSVGGTNQETQYF. The chain joins TRBV29-1 to TRBJ2-5; D is possibly TRBD1 (6 bases). This CDR3 region has 13 residues. Deletions cut 4 bases from V and 0 bases from J, with 9 bases between. CDR1 and CDR2 (germline): SQVTM, ANQGSEA. Full variable domain (remainder filled in from reference TRBV29-1 and TRBJ2-5): SAVISQKPSRDICQRGTSLTIQCQVDSQVTMMFWYRQQPGQSLTLIATANQGSEATYESGFVIDKFPISRPNLTFSTLTVSNMSPEDSSIYLCSVGGTNQETQYFGPGTRLLVL.

The chain carries TRBV30 and TRBJ1-3, with D unresolved. Trimming stripped 3 bases from V and 4 bases from J, with 19 bases between. The CDR3 covers 16 residues. Per the germline V gene, CDR1 is GTSNPN and CDR2 is SVGIG (reference sequence). The CDR3 nucleotides read TGTGCCTGGAGCTTTGGCGGGGATTTTACCGGAAACACCATATATTTT. It specifies CAWSFGGDFTGNTIYF.

The chain links TRBV15 to TRBJ1-2, with a weak D call TRBD1 (5 bases). CDR1 LNHNV and CDR2 YYDKDF come from the germline V gene (reference sequence). V dropped 5 bases and J dropped 0 bases, with 19 bases sitting between them. This CDR3 spans 17 amino acids. CDR3 DNA: TGTGCCACCAGCGACCGAAAGGTTTTCAGGGCTAACTATGGCTACACCTTC. Its translation: CATSDRKVFRANYGYTF.

J is TRBJ1-5 and V is TRBV27; 8 bases align to TRBD1. This CDR3 spans 16 amino acids. Germline V lookup: CDR1 MNHEY, CDR2 SMNVEV (reference sequence). Trimming took 5 bases from V and 2 from J; bases not matched to a gene: 8. The CDR3 reads CASSHLPTGGNQPQHF. The CDR3 DNA follows: TGTGCCAGCAGTCACCTCCCGACAGGGGGCAATCAGCCCCAGCATTTT.

This clone was counted a few times. The CDR3 region is CASSLVRVGEDTQYF. DNA of the CDR3: TGCGCCAGCAGCCTAGTGAGGGTCGGAGAAGATACGCAGTATTTT. The chain links TRBV5-1 to TRBJ2-3; a weak D match, TRBD2 (5 bases). The CDR3 sequence is 15 residues long. Germline lookup yields CDR1 SGHRS and CDR2 YFSETQ. Trimming took 4 bases from V and 5 from J, leaving 17 bases between them.

The chain carries TRBV19 and TRBJ1-2; TRBD1 is a possible D gene (6 bases). The CDR3 has 13 residues. Germline-derived CDR1 and CDR2 are LNHDA and SQIVND (reference sequence). V was pared by 2 bases and J by 7 bases, with 11 bases between. DNA for the CDR3: TGTGCCAGTAGTATAAACGACAGGTTTGGCTACACCTTC. It yields the protein CASSINDRFGYTF. The complete variable domain, with remaining parts taken from reference TRBV19 and TRBJ1-2, reads DGGITQSPKYLFRKEGQNVTLSCEQNLNHDAMYWYRQDPGQGLRLIYYSQIVNDFQKGDIAEGYSVSREKKESFPLTVTSAQKNPTAFYLCASSINDRFGYTFGSGTRLTVV.

V is TRBV6-5 and J is TRBJ1-2; D is unclear. Germline assignment: CDR1 MNHEY and CDR2 SVGAGI. V was clipped by 0 bases and J by 4 bases, with 12 bases between them. The CDR3 sequence is 15 residues long. CDR3 protein: CASSYSSRLVYGYTF. The CDR3 region has the DNA TGTGCCAGCAGTTACTCGAGTCGCCTCGTCTATGGCTACACCTTC.

The genes are TRBV7-9 and TRBJ1-3, with a tentative D call TRBD1 (5 bases). The CDR3 has 18 amino acids. CDR1 and CDR2 (germline): SEHNR, FQNEAQ (reference sequence). The V end was cut by 3 bases, the J end by 0 bases, with 18 bases between. The chain's CDR3 is CASSFSWGDSYSGNTIYF. The CDR3, as DNA: TGTGCCAGCAGCTTCTCCTGGGGGGACTCCTACTCTGGAAACACCATATATTTT.

The rearrangement links TRBV7-9 to TRBJ1-4, with D hard to call. The germline V and J ends were trimmed by 6 bases and 5 bases, with 4 bases remaining between them. From germline, CDR1 is SEHNR and CDR2 FQNEAQ (reference sequence). This CDR3 spans 11 amino acids. CDR3 DNA sequence: TGTGCCAGCAGACTCAATGAAAAACTGTTTTTT. It encodes CASRLNEKLFF.

This chain links TRBV7-8 with TRBJ1-4; 8 positions match TRBD1. The trim removed 4 bases at V and 0 bases at J, leaving 10 bases unmatched. Germline V gives CDR1 SGHVS, CDR2 FQNEAQ. The CDR3 contains 18 residues. For the CDR3, the DNA is TGTGCCAGCAGCTCAGGCACAGGGGGTTGGTCAACTAATGAAAAACTGTTTTTT. Encoded protein: CASSSGTGGWSTNEKLFF.

The CDR3 DNA reads as TGTGCCAGCAGTTTATTGGTCAGAGATACGCAGTATTTT. Its translation: CASSLLVRDTQYF. The chain has TRBV12-3 or TRBV12-4 and TRBJ2-3; D call uncertain. The CDR3 has 13 amino acids. Trimming shortened V by 2 bases and J by 5 bases, and 8 bases separated the two germline ends.

This clone was counted a single time. The chain has TRBV13 and TRBJ2-7, with D maybe TRBD2 (5 bases). Germline CDR1 and CDR2: PRHDT and FYEKMQ (reference sequence). This CDR3 region has 15 residues. Between the trimmed V and J ends, which lost 6 bases and 3 bases, there was a span of 18 bases. In DNA form, the CDR3 reads TGTGCCAGCAGGGGCGAGGGTTGGAGTTACTACGAGCAGTACTTC. Amino acid sequence: CASRGEGWSYYEQYF.

The chain recombines TRBV7-2 with TRBJ2-3; 10 bases fit TRBD2. The ends lost 1 base at V and 1 base at J; junction bases unmatched: 2. The CDR3 length is 16 residues. Germline assignment: CDR1 SGHTA and CDR2 FQGNSA. The CDR3 sequence is CASSLGLAGGTDTQYF. The CDR3 DNA reads TGTGCCAGCAGCTTAGGGCTAGCGGGGGGCACAGATACGCAGTATTTT.

This sequence joins TRBV30 and TRBJ1-5, with 7 bases fitting TRBD1. There are 13 residues in the CDR3. The trim removed 3 bases at V and 3 bases at J, leaving 2 bases unmatched. Germline V gene data show CDR1 as GTSNPN and CDR2 as SVGIG (reference sequence). CDR3 sequence (DNA): TGTGCCTGGAGCGGACAGGACAATCAGCCCCAGCATTTT. It yields the protein CAWSGQDNQPQHF.

The V and J genes are TRBV3-1 (or the pseudogene TRBV3-2) and TRBJ2-2; the D gene is possibly TRBD1 (6 bases). Germline-derived CDR1 and CDR2 are LGHDT and YNNKEL (reference sequence). The CDR3 totals 18 residues. The V gene lost 1 base and the J gene lost 3 bases, with 18 bases spanning the gap. CDR3 sequence reads: CASSQVISQGIYTGELFF. CDR3 bases: TGTGCCAGCAGCCAAGTTATAAGTCAGGGGATTTACACCGGGGAGCTGTTTTTT.

This clone was seen a few times. The J gene is TRBJ2-2, the V gene TRBV19; tentative D call: TRBD1 (5 bases). This CDR3 comprises 14 residues. Trimming removed 0 bases from V and 6 bases from J, with 8 bases in between. Germline CDR1 and CDR2: LNHDA and SQIVND (reference sequence). The CDR3 region is CASSIDSGPGELFF. In DNA, the CDR3 is TGTGCCAGTAGTATAGATTCAGGGCCCGGGGAGCTGTTTTTT.

The chain combines TRBV10-3 with TRBJ2-7; 10 bases are a match to TRBD2. Germline V gene lookup returns CDR1 ENHRY and CDR2 SYGVKD. V trimming: 3 bases; J trimming: 0 bases; junction bases outside the gene matches: 5. This CDR3 region has 16 residues. The DNA for the CDR3 is TGTGCCATCAGTGACAGTCTAGCGGGAGTCTCCTACGAGCAGTACTTC. Translation: CAISDSLAGVSYEQYF.

The chain carries TRBV15 and TRBJ2-2; D gene uncertain. Between the trimmed V and J ends, which lost 0 bases and 4 bases, there was a span of 9 bases. CDR3 size: 15 residues. Germline loops: CDR1 LNHNV, CDR2 YYDKDF (reference sequence). The CDR3 sequence is CATSREQVATGELFF. CDR3 in DNA: TGTGCCACCAGCAGAGAGCAGGTCGCCACCGGGGAGCTGTTTTTT.

The rearrangement uses TRBV6-5 and TRBJ2-7, with TRBD1 matching over 9 bases. This CDR3 region has 11 residues. Germline CDR1 reads MNHEY; CDR2 reads SVGAGI. The chain's CDR3 is CAEGQGYEQYF. The CDR3 bases are TGTGCAGAGGGACAGGGCTACGAGCAGTACTTC.

V usage is TRBV2 and J usage is TRBJ1-5; D remains ambiguous. The germline V gene has CDR1 SNHLY and CDR2 FYNNEI. The CDR3 runs 15 residues. Trimming stripped 1 base from V and 7 bases from J, with 14 bases between. In DNA, the CDR3 is TGTGCCAGCAGTGAAGGCCCGGGTCAAAGGCAGCCCCAGCATTTT. It is translated as CASSEGPGQRQPQHF.

This chain uses TRBV7-9 with TRBJ2-5; a possible D gene is TRBD1 (6 bases). This CDR3 comprises 16 residues. Trimming removed 4 bases at V and 2 bases at J, with 17 bases between. The germline gives CDR1 SEHNR, CDR2 FQNEAQ (reference sequence). The CDR3 spells CASSSTRLTGQETQYF. CDR3 coding DNA: TGTGCCAGCAGCTCAACCCGCCTGACAGGTCAAGAGACCCAGTACTTC.

The chain uses TRBV4-1 and TRBJ1-1; D not certain. V was cut by 1 base and J by 0 bases, with 6 bases left in between. CDR1 is MGHRA, CDR2 YSYEKL, per germline. CDR3 length: 14 residues. CDR3 coding DNA: TGCGCCAGCAGCCAAGTATCCCTGAACACTGAAGCTTTCTTT. Residues: CASSQVSLNTEAFF.

This chain links TRBV19 with TRBJ2-7; tentatively, D is TRBD1 (5 bases). CDR1 and CDR2 from the germline V gene are LNHDA and SQIVND (reference sequence). The CDR3 runs 13 residues. V was trimmed by 5 bases and J by 11 bases, leaving 19 bases between them. The CDR3 nucleotides read TGTGCCAGTAGTCCCCAGACAGAAACCCCCGAGTACTTC. Protein product: CASSPQTETPEYF.

The gene calls are TRBV3-1 (or the pseudogene TRBV3-2) and TRBJ1-1; tentative D call: TRBD1 (5 bases). Trimming left V 3 bases short and J 4 bases short, with 12 bases between. From germline, CDR1 is LGHDT and CDR2 YNNKEL (reference sequence). The CDR3 runs 14 residues. The CDR3 DNA is TGTGCCAGCAGCCAGCAGGGAAGACTCACTGAAGCTTTCTTT. This sequence encodes CASSQQGRLTEAFF.

The gene calls are TRBV19 and TRBJ1-6; 8 bases fit TRBD1. The length of the CDR3 is 15 residues. CDR1 is LNHDA, CDR2 SQIVND, per germline (reference sequence). V lost 6 bases to trimming and J lost 9 bases; unmatched junction nucleotides: 10. DNA of the CDR3: TGTGCCAGTAGGACCCCGGGACAGGCCGGTTCACCCCTCCACTTT. It is translated as CASRTPGQAGSPLHF. The full variable domain, with the rest looked up from reference TRBV19 and TRBJ1-6, is DGGITQSPKYLFRKEGQNVTLSCEQNLNHDAMYWYRQDPGQGLRLIYYSQIVNDFQKGDIAEGYSVSREKKESFPLTVTSAQKNPTAFYLCASRTPGQAGSPLHFGNGTRLTVT.

The chain combines TRBV6-2 or TRBV6-3 with TRBJ1-5; D is possibly TRBD1 (6 bases). CDR1 and CDR2 from the germline V gene are MNHEY and SVGEGT. The ends were cut back, 5 bases at V and 3 bases at J, with 17 bases in the middle. The CDR3 length is 16 residues. This chain's CDR3 is CASSRRTAPPNQPQHF. The CDR3 DNA reads as TGTGCCAGCAGTAGGCGGACAGCTCCCCCCAATCAGCCCCAGCATTTT.